This T cell receptor (beta chain) was recovered during a study of T cells in Graves' hyperthyroidism and ophthalmopathy. In the case of this clonotype: Its antigen is not known.

Overall study findings and caveats: Peripheral blood also featured most of the thyroid clonotypes expanded above 0.001.

RNA transcripts served as the template for amplifying TCR beta CDR3 regions. An initial round of RT-PCR targeting the TCR CDR3 relied on the HTBI primer set. TCRdb processed the multiplex PCR reads anew with MiXCR; each CDR3 protein has one entry. This table has 700,000 to 850,000 distinct CDR3 sequences, about a third appearing once. The V gene lost 3 bases and the J gene lost 1 base, with 15 bases spanning the gap. CDR1 and CDR2 from the germline V gene are SGHTA and FQGNSA. The CDR3 extends over 16 amino acids. Clinical symptoms, serum thyroxine and TRAb, thyroid ultrasound and orbital computed tomography together formed the diagnostic basis. Fresh peripheral blood, approximately 10 ml, was the source of the PBMCs.

The chain uses TRBV7-2 and TRBJ2-5; a possible D gene is TRBD2 (6 bases). This TCR derives from a woman aged 40 to 55 with Graves' hyperthyroidism. Sequencing was performed on blood. The CDR3 reads CASSLEGPRPQETQYF. The CDR3 DNA reads TGTGCCAGCAGCTTGGAGGGGCCTCGCCCCCAAGAGACCCAGTACTTC.